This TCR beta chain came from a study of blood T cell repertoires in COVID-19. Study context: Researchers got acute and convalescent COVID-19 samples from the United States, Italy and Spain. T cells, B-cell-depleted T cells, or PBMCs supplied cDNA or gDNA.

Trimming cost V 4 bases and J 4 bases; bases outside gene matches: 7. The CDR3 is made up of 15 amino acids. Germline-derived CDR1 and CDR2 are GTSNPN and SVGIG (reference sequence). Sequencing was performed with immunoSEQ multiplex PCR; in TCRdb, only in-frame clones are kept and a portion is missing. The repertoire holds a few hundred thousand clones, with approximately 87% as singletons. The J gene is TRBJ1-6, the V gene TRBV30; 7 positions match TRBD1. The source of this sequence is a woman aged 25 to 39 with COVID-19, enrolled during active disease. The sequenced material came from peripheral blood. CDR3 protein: CAWIHRQGYNSPLHF. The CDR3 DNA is TGTGCCTGGATCCATCGACAGGGATATAATTCACCCCTCCACTTT.